This T cell receptor beta chain came from a study of T cells in Graves' hyperthyroidism and ophthalmopathy. Amplification yielded TCR beta CDR3 regions, with RNA transcripts as the source. With the HTBI primer set, the TCR CDR3 went through a first round of RT-PCR. A single record per CDR3 protein comes from TCRdb applying MiXCR to the multiplex PCR reads. The sample consists of some 320,000 distinct CDR3 sequences, approximately 15% of them appearing once. This clonotype was counted many times. Germline V lookup: CDR1 SGDLS, CDR2 YYNGEE. Trimming removed 5 bases from V and 2 bases from J; junction bases left unmatched: 4. The CDR3 contains 14 residues.

The material sequenced was blood. The chain joins TRBV9 to TRBJ2-1, with 7 positions matching TRBD2. The receptor was isolated from a woman in her thirties or forties with Graves' ophthalmopathy. In DNA form, the CDR3 reads TGTGCCAGCAGTTCGGGACTACCCTACAATGAGCAGTTCTTC. Its translation is CASSSGLPYNEQFF.